This is a list of T cell receptor beta chains from one sample in a study of early T cells in non-severe SARS-CoV-2 infection. TCRdb itself ran the 5' RACE reads through MiXCR, one entry per CDR3 protein. The top ten hold 5.5% to 7% of the sample, which has about 68,000 distinct CDR3 sequences, roughly 10% seen once. Sequencing was performed on whole blood. These receptors originate from an adult who was a healthcare worker with PCR-confirmed SARS-CoV-2 infection or an uninfected control (not recorded which). Both conserved end residues are part of each CDR3. D genes are given only for firm matches. Only some rows state a clone size, as once, few, many or a class for expanded clones.

>many|TRBV19|NA|TRBJ1-2
CASRTGNYGYTF
TGTGCCAGTAGAACAGGGAACTATGGCTACACCTTC
>few|TRBV12-3/TRBV12-4|NA|TRBJ2-1
CASSPSLAEQFF
TGTGCCAGCAGCCCCTCCCTGGCTGAGCAGTTCTTC
>few|TRBV6-5|NA|TRBJ1-6
CASRRPGTEQGSYNSPLHF
TGTGCCAGCAGGCGCCCCGGGACGGAACAAGGCTCCTATAATTCACCCCTCCACTTT
>NA|TRBV11-2|NA|TRBJ2-3
CASSPTGGSTDTQYF
TGTGCCAGCAGCCCAACGGGCGGAAGCACAGATACGCAGTATTTT
>few|TRBV5-1|NA|TRBJ2-5
CATGAPPLQETQYF
TGCGCCACCGGGGCCCCCCCCCTCCAGGAGACCCAGTACTTC
>NA|TRBV5-4|NA|TRBJ1-4
CASSPRGDEKLFF
TGTGCCAGCAGCCCCCGGGGGGATGAAAAACTGTTTTTT
>many|TRBV5-4|TRBD1|TRBJ2-1
CASSILPPGQGPHNEQFF
TGTGCCAGCAGCATCTTGCCCCCGGGACAGGGGCCCCACAATGAGCAGTTCTTC
>NA|TRBV7-3|TRBD2|TRBJ2-1
CASSPGTSSNEQFF
TGTGCCAGCAGCCCCGGGACTAGCAGCAATGAGCAGTTCTTC
>NA|TRBV6-4|NA|TRBJ2-3
CASSERGTDTQYF
TGTGCCAGCAGTGAACGGGGGACAGATACGCAGTATTTT
>few|TRBV5-6|TRBD2|TRBJ2-1
CASSLEGAGGDYEQFF
TGTGCCAGCAGCTTGGAAGGTGCGGGAGGGGACTATGAGCAGTTCTTC
>many|TRBV3-2|NA|TRBJ2-7
CASSQDKVGSPLFVYEQYF
TGTGCCAGCAGCCAAGATAAAGTTGGCTCTCCCCTATTCGTCTACGAGCAGTACTTC
>many|TRBV20-1|NA|TRBJ2-4
CSARGGSAKNIQYF
TGCAGTGCTAGGGGGGGATCAGCCAAAAACATTCAGTACTTC
>few|TRBV11-2|NA|TRBJ1-4
CASSRKWARNEKLFF
TGTGCCAGCAGCCGGAAGTGGGCGCGTAATGAAAAACTGTTTTTT
>many|TRBV30|NA|TRBJ2-1
CAWSAIGDEQFF
TGTGCCTGGAGTGCAATCGGGGATGAGCAGTTCTTC
>few|TRBV20-1|NA|TRBJ2-7
CSAIPSLSSYEQYF
TGCAGTGCTATACCCAGCCTAAGCTCCTACGAGCAGTACTTC
>NA|TRBV12-3/TRBV12-4|NA|TRBJ2-7
CASSSSPLVQYF
TGTGCCAGCAGTTCATCCCCACTAGTTCAGTACTTC
>few|TRBV20-1|TRBD2|TRBJ2-3
CSPGTSYVDTQYF
TGCAGTCCGGGGACTAGCTACGTAGATACGCAGTATTTT